One sample yielded the 22 T cell receptor beta chains listed below, sequenced in a study of blood T cells in healthy people across ages. A second PCR of about 7 to 12 cycles used a sample-barcoded 5' primer and a J-beta primer mix. Using its own MiXCR run on the 5' RACE reads, TCRdb lists one record per CDR3 protein. The data contain roughly 680,000 distinct CDR3 sequences, under 65% of them singletons. The sample was blood. The receptors shown here come from an elderly woman in good health.

This clonotype was seen ten or more times. This chain connects TRBV7-2 to TRBJ2-4; possibly TRBD1 or TRBD2 for D (5 bases each). This CDR3 is built from 14 residues. CDR1 and CDR2 (germline): SGHTA, FQGNSA. Trimming cost V 0 bases and J 8 bases, with 11 bases left between them. The CDR3 bases are TGTGCCAGCAGCTTAGCGCAGGGAGCGGACATTCAGTACTTC. Protein sequence: CASSLAQGADIQYF.

The V and J genes are TRBV6-2 or TRBV6-3 and TRBJ2-1; possibly TRBD1 for D (5 bases). Deletions cut 8 bases from V and 8 bases from J, with 16 bases between. This CDR3 contains 13 residues. CDR1 is MNHEY and CDR2 is SVGEGT in the germline V gene. The CDR3 nucleotides are TGTGCCAGCTCCCTGGGGCACGGAGATGAGCAGTTCTTC. It codes for CASSLGHGDEQFF.

The J gene is TRBJ2-7, the V gene TRBV5-1; 9 nucleotides agree with TRBD1. The DNA matches TRBJ2-4 better at its end, which makes the J call doubtful. The V gene's germline CDR1 is SGHRS and CDR2 YFSETQ. This CDR3 region has 14 residues. CDR3: CASSDPDRGNIQYF. The CDR3, as DNA: TGCGCCAGCAGCGACCCGGACAGGGGCAACATTCAGTACTTC.

This chain joins TRBV9 and TRBJ2-5; 8 nucleotides agree with TRBD2. Germline V CDR1 and CDR2: SGDLS, YYNGEE. This CDR3 has 15 residues. V lost 0 bases to trimming and J lost 4 bases; unmatched junction nucleotides: 5. The CDR3 DNA is TGTGCCAGCAGCGTAGTGTCCCTAGCGGGAGAGACCCAGTACTTC. Protein product: CASSVVSLAGETQYF.

The chain recombines TRBV6-5 with TRBJ2-5; no firm D call. The length of the CDR3 is 12 residues. Germline CDR1 is MNHEY and CDR2 is SVGAGI. V was shortened by 5 bases and J by 4 bases, with 8 bases between the two germline ends. CDR3 loop: CASSNAIETQYF. The DNA of the CDR3 is TGTGCCAGCAGTAATGCGATAGAGACCCAGTACTTC.

The chain combines TRBV5-1 with TRBJ2-1; 7 bases match TRBD2. This CDR3 comprises 14 residues. The germline V gene has CDR1 SGHRS and CDR2 YFSETQ. After removal of 4 bases from V and 6 bases from J, the junction contained 7 bases not matched to a gene. Written as DNA, the CDR3 is TGCGCCAGCAGCGTGGGGGGGAGGCCCAATGAGCAGTTCTTC. Translated, it gives CASSVGGRPNEQFF. Full variable domain (missing parts from reference TRBV5-1 and TRBJ2-1): KAGVTQTPRYLIKTRGQQVTLSCSPISGHRSVSWYQQTPGQGLQFLFEYFSETQRNKGNFPGRFSGRQFSNSRSEMNVSTLELGDSALYLCASSVGGRPNEQFFGPGTRLTVL.

This chain uses TRBV12-3 or TRBV12-4 with TRBJ2-4; the D is unclear. The CDR3 consists of 14 residues. V was cut by 4 bases and J by 2 bases, with 9 bases left in between. This CDR3 is CASSSPYTKNIQYF. The CDR3 coding sequence is TGTGCCAGCAGTTCACCATACACCAAAAACATTCAGTACTTC.

This clonotype was counted at least ten times. The V and J genes are TRBV12-3 or TRBV12-4 and TRBJ2-7; D is possibly TRBD1 or TRBD2 (5 bases each). The CDR3 covers 14 residues. The V and J ends lost 6 bases and 0 bases respectively, with 12 bases between them. The chain's CDR3 is CASSSGTVSYEQYF. The CDR3 bases are TGTGCCAGCAGCTCCGGGACGGTCTCCTACGAGCAGTACTTC.

V is TRBV7-6 and J is TRBJ2-5, with 9 nucleotides matching TRBD2. CDR1 and CDR2 from the germline V gene are SGHVS and FNYEAQ. There are 16 residues in the CDR3. The V segment lost 2 bases and the J segment 4 bases; nucleotides outside the gene matches: 8. CDR3 bases: TGTGCCAGCAGCTTATCAGTTAGCGGGAGTTCAGAGACCCAGTACTTC. This encodes CASSLSVSGSSETQYF.

This clonotype has at least ten counts. The chain employs TRBV10-2 and TRBJ2-1; unclear D gene. The CDR3 totals 15 residues. V shed 3 bases and J shed 3 bases, with 12 bases lying between them. The germline V gene has CDR1 WSHSY and CDR2 SAAADI. The CDR3: CASSDPYPNYNEQFF. Written as DNA, the CDR3 is TGCGCCAGCAGTGACCCCTACCCCAACTACAATGAGCAGTTCTTC.

V is TRBV7-2 and J is TRBJ2-1; weak D call: TRBD2 (5 bases). The end of the DNA is better explained by TRBJ2-7, so the J call may be wrong. Germline-derived CDR1 and CDR2 are SGHTA and FQGNSA. There are 15 residues in the CDR3. As DNA, the CDR3 is TGTGCCAGCAGCTTAGTGGAGGATTCCTACAATGAGCAGTACTTC. Protein: CASSLVEDSYNEQYF.

As regards this clonotype: A clone one base away is much larger, so this may be a read error. This chain links TRBV5-1 with TRBJ2-3; possible D gene TRBD1, 6 bases. Trimming took off 4 bases at V and 2 bases at J, with 11 bases between the two ends. Germline loops: CDR1 SGHRS, CDR2 YFSETQ. The CDR3 extends over 14 amino acids. CDR3 amino acids: CASSPDSFTDTQYF. CDR3 nucleotide sequence: TGCGCCAGCAGCCCGGACAGTTTCACAGATACGCAGTATTTT.

This clonotype was seen repeatedly, ten times or more. A much larger clone differs by one base, so this may be a read error. The chain is built from TRBV28 and TRBJ2-5, with 9 bases identical to TRBD2. Germline CDR1 reads MDHEN; CDR2 reads SYDVKM. With 4 bases clipped from V and 11 bases from J, the junction kept 14 bases outside the gene matches. The CDR3 contains 15 residues. CDR3 residues: CASSSLRGGVNEQYF. For the CDR3, the DNA is TGTGCCAGCAGTTCCTTGCGGGGGGGCGTCAATGAGCAGTACTTC.

This clonotype was detected only a few times. V and J are TRBV3-1 and TRBJ2-7; D is perhaps TRBD1 (6 bases). The V gene's germline CDR1 is LGHDT and CDR2 YNNKEL (reference sequence). V was shortened by 5 bases and J by 4 bases, with 15 bases between the two germline ends. The CDR3 loop spans 14 amino acids. The CDR3 region is CASSFFQGTYEQYF. CDR3 nucleotide sequence: TGTGCCAGCAGCTTCTTCCAGGGGACATACGAGCAGTACTTC.

This sequence joins TRBV2 and TRBJ1-1, with 7 bases identical to TRBD1. V shed 5 bases, J shed 5 bases, and the junction held 11 bases outside the gene matches. The CDR3 loop spans 15 amino acids. Germline V CDR1 and CDR2: SNHLY, FYNNEI. CDR3 region: CASSTDREVGTEAFF. The CDR3 DNA follows: TGTGCCAGCAGTACCGACAGGGAAGTGGGGACTGAAGCTTTCTTT. The variable domain in full, with the rest retrieved from reference TRBV2 and TRBJ1-1, is EPEVTQTPSHQVTQMGQEVILRCVPISNHLYFYWYRQILGQKVEFLVSFYNNEISEKSEIFDDQFSVERPDGSNFTLKIRSTKLEDSAMYFCASSTDREVGTEAFFGQGTRLTVV.

In DNA, the CDR3 is TGTGCCAGCAGTCCACTAGCGGGGGTGTCCTACGAGCAGTACTTC. It is translated as CASSPLAGVSYEQYF. The chain couples TRBV27 to TRBJ2-7; 11 nucleotides match TRBD2. In germline, CDR1 is MNHEY, CDR2 SMNVEV (reference sequence). V shed 5 bases and J 1 base; nucleotides not matched to a gene: 4. The CDR3 is made up of 15 amino acids.

The chain employs TRBV24-1 and TRBJ2-2; 7 bases line up with TRBD2. CDR3 length equals 16 residues. The germline CDR1 and CDR2 sequences are KGHDR and SFDVKD. V trimming: 4 bases; J trimming: 4 bases; junction bases outside the gene matches: 8. CDR3 region: CATSDATGTTTGELFF. CDR3 in DNA: TGTGCCACCAGTGACGCTACCGGGACTACCACCGGGGAGCTGTTTTTT.

In regard to this clonotype: The junction differs from germline at one of its ends, possibly a read error. This chain uses TRBV12-3 or TRBV12-4 with TRBJ2-7; D unclear. CDR3 length: 13 residues. In DNA, the CDR3 is TGTGCCTGCAGTTTCCTCGGGTTCCACGAGCAGTACTTC. Amino acid sequence: CACSFLGFHEQYF.

This clonotype was seen just once. The chain couples TRBV5-1 to TRBJ2-6, with D unresolved. Trimming took off 2 bases at V and 0 bases at J, with 6 bases between the two ends. Germline V CDR1 and CDR2: SGHRS, YFSETQ. The CDR3 is 15 residues long. CDR3 residues: CASSFSNSGANVLTF. The CDR3 nucleotides are TGCGCCAGCAGCTTTAGTAACTCTGGGGCCAACGTCCTGACTTTC.

In the case of this clonotype: A read error may explain this, as a much larger clone is one base away. The chain links TRBV2 to TRBJ2-7; weak D call: TRBD2 (6 bases). The CDR3 contains 14 residues. CDR1 is SNHLY, CDR2 FYNNEI, per germline. Trimming cost V 4 bases and J 2 bases, with 12 bases left between them. The CDR3 DNA is TGTGCCAGCAGTGTCCGGGGGAGCCCCTACGAGCAGTACTTC. It translates to CASSVRGSPYEQYF.

This rearrangement joins TRBV28 to TRBJ2-1, with D perhaps assigned TRBD1 or TRBD2 (5 bases each). The CDR3 totals 11 residues. The germline gives CDR1 MDHEN, CDR2 SYDVKM. Trimming stripped 8 bases from V and 7 bases from J, with 9 bases between. The CDR3 is CASREGNEQFF. CDR3 in DNA: TGTGCCAGCCGCGAGGGGAATGAGCAGTTCTTC.

About this clonotype itself: A read error is possible here, since a much larger clone lies one base away. The chain is built from TRBV28 and TRBJ2-5, with D unclear. Trimming shortened V by 1 base and J by 11 bases, and 14 bases separated the two germline ends. The length of the CDR3 is 13 residues. Germline CDR1 is MDHEN and CDR2 is SYDVKM. CDR3 amino acids: CASSLYLNNEQYF. The CDR3 DNA follows: TGTGCCAGCAGTTTATACTTGAACAATGAGCAGTACTTC.